This TCR beta chain was sequenced during a study of blood T cell repertoires in COVID-19. Study details: The study drew acute and convalescent COVID-19 samples from the United States, Italy and Spain.

The V gene lost 4 bases and the J gene lost 4 bases, with 8 bases spanning the gap. There are 12 residues in the CDR3. The germline V gene encodes CDR1 SGHTA and CDR2 FQGNSA. This clone was seen once. Patients of the Seattle cohort, enrolled during active infection, were followed longitudinally. Assay used: immunoSEQ multiplex PCR; TCRdb lists only in-frame clones, some missing. Among approximately 150,000 clones listed, roughly nine tenths were seen once. The rearrangement links TRBV7-2 to TRBJ2-7; D not certain. The sample consisted of peripheral blood. The clonotype comes from a man in his late teens or twenties with COVID-19, enrolled during active disease. CDR3 loop: CASSYTSYEQYF. As DNA, the CDR3 is TGTGCCAGCAGCTATACTTCTTACGAGCAGTACTTC.